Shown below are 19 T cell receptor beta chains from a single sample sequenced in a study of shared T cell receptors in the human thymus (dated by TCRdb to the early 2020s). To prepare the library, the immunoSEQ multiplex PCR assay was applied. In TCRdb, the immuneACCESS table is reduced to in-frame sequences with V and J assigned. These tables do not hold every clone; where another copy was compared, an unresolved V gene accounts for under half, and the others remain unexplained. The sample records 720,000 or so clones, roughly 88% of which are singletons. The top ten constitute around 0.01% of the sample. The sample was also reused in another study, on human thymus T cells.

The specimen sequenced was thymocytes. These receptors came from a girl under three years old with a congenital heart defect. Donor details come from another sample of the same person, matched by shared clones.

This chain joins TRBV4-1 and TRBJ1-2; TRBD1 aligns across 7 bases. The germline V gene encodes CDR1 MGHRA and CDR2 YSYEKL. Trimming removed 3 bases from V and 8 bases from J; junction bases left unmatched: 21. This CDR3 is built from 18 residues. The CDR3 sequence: CASSQVWFKGQPSGGYTF. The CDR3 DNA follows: TGCGCCAGCAGCCAGGTATGGTTTAAGGGACAGCCGTCGGGAGGCTACACCTTC.

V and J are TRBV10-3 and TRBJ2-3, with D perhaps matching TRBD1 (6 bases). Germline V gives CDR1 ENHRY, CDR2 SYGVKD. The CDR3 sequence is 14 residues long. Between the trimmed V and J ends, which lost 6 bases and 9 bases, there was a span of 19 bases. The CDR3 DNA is TGTGCCATCAGGGAACAGGGAAAAGATTGGACGCAGTATTTT. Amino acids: CAIREQGKDWTQYF.

CDR3 sequence: CASSLAGGGATDTQYF. The CDR3 DNA reads TGTGCCAGCAGCTTAGCGGGCGGGGGGGCCACAGATACGCAGTATTTT. The rearrangement links TRBV7-8 to TRBJ2-3; 9 bases line up with TRBD2. V shed 0 bases and J 2 bases; nucleotides not matched to a gene: 3. CDR1 and CDR2 from the germline V gene are SGHVS and FQNEAQ. The CDR3 has 16 amino acids.

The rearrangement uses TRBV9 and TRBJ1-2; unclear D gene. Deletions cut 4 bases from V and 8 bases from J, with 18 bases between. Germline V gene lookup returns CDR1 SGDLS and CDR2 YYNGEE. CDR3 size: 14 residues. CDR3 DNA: TGTGCCAGCAGCCCCTACCGACAACCTTGGGGCTACACCTTC. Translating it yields CASSPYRQPWGYTF. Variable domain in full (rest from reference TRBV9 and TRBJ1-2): DSGVTQTPKHLITATGQRVTLRCSPRSGDLSVYWYQQSLDQGLQFLIQYYNGEERAKGNILERFSAQQFPDLHSELNLSSLELGDSALYFCASSPYRQPWGYTFGSGTRLTVV.

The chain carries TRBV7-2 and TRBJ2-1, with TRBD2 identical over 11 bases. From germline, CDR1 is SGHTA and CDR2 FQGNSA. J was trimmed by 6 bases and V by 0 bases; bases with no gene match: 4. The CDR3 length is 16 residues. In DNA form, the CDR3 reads TGTGCCAGCAGCTTAGCGGCGCTAGCGGGGGGCAATGAGCAGTTCTTC. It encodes CASSLAALAGGNEQFF.

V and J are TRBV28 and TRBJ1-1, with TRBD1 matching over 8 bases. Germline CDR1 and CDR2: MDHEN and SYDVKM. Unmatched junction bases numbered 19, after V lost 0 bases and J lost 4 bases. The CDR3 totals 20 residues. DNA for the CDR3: TGTGCCAGCAGTTTATGTTCGGTCAGGGGGCGCATTAGGATGCGCACTGAAGCTTTCTTT. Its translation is CASSLCSVRGRIRMRTEAFF.

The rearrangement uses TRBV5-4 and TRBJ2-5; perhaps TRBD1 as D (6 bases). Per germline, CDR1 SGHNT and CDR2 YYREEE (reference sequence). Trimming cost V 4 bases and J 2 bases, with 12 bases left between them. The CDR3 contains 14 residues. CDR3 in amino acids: CASSLRDTQETQYF. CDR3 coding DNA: TGTGCCAGCAGCCTCCGGGACACTCAAGAGACCCAGTACTTC.

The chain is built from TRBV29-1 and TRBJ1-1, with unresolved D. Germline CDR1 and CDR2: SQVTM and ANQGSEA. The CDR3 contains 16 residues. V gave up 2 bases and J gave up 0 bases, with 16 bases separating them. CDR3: CSVEPLPNHMNTEAFF. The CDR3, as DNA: TGCAGCGTTGAACCCCTCCCGAACCACATGAACACTGAAGCTTTCTTT.

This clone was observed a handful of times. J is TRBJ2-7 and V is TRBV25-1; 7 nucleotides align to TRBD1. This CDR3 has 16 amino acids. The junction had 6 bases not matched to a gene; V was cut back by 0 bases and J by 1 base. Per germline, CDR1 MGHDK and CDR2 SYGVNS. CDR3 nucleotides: TGTGCCAGCAGTGAATATTCGAAGGGACAGTCCTACGAGCAGTACTTC. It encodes CASSEYSKGQSYEQYF.

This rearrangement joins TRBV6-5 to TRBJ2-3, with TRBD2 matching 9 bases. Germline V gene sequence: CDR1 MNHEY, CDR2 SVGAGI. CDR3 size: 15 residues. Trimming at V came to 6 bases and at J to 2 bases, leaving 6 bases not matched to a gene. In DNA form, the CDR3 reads TGTGCCAGCAGGGGCCTAGCGGGGTACACAGATACGCAGTATTTT. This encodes CASRGLAGYTDTQYF.

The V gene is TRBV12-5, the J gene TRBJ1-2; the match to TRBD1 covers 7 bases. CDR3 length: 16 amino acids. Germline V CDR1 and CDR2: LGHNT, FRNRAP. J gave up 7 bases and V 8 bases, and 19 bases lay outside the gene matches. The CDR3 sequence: CASKINPGRGKLGYTF. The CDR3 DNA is TGTGCTAGTAAGATAAACCCGGGCAGGGGGAAACTTGGCTACACCTTC.

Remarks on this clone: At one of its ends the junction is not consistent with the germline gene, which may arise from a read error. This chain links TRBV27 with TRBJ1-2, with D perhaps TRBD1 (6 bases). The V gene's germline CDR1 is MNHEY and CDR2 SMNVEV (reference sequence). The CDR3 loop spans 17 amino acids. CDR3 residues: CASSPILWAGTNIHTTF. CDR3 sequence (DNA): TGTGCCAGCAGTCCGATTTTATGGGCAGGGACAAACATTCATACAACGTTC.

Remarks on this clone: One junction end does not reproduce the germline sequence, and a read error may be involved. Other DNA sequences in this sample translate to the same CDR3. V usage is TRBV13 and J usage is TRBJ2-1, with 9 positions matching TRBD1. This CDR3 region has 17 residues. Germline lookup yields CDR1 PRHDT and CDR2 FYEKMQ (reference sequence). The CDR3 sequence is CASTLPGQGTRTGEQFF. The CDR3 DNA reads TGTGCTAGCACCCTCCCAGGACAGGGGACGAGGACCGGTGAGCAGTTCTTC.

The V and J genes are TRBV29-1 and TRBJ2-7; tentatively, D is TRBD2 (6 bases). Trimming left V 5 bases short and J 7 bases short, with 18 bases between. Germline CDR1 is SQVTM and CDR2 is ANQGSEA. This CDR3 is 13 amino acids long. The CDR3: CSVLSLAFGEQYF. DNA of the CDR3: TGCAGCGTTTTGTCCCTAGCGTTTGGAGAGCAGTACTTC.

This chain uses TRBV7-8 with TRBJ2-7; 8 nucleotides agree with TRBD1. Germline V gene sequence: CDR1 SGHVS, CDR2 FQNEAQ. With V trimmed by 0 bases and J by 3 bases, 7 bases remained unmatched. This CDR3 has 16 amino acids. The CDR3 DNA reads TGTGCCAGCAGCTTAGCGAACAGGGGGTCTGGCTACGAGCAGTACTTC. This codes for CASSLANRGSGYEQYF.

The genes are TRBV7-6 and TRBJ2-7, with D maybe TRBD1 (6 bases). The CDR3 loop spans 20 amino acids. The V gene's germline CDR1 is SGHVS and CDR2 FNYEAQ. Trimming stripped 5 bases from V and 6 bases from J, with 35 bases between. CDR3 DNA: TGTGCCAGCAGCGACTCCCCGCCGGGGACAAGTTACTACGTCTTGGGCGAGCAGTACTTC. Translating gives CASSDSPPGTSYYVLGEQYF.

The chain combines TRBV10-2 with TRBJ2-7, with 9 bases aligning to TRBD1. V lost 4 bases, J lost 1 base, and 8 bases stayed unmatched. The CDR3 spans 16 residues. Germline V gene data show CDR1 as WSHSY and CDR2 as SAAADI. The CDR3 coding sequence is TGCGCCAGCAGTGGGGGGACAGGGCCGATTTCCTACGAGCAGTACTTC. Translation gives CASSGGTGPISYEQYF.

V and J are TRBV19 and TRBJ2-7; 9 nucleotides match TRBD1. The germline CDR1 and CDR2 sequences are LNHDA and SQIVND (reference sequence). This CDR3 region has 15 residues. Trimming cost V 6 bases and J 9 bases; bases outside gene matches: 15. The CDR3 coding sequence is TGTGCCAGTAGCTCTGCGGGACAGGGACACGAACGGCAGTACTTC. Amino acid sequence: CASSSAGQGHERQYF.

CDR3 in DNA: TGTGCCAGCAGTCCCAACCTCTTATTAGGGGACAGGGGCGCCTACGAGCAGTACTTC. This translates into CASSPNLLLGDRGAYEQYF. The chain joins TRBV28 to TRBJ2-7; 10 nucleotides agree with TRBD1. Germline V gene data show CDR1 as MDHEN and CDR2 as SYDVKM. The CDR3 is 19 amino acids. The junction had 18 bases not matched to a gene; V was cut back by 5 bases and J by 2 bases.